What follows describes a single T cell receptor (beta chain). Its antigen is currently unknown. In germline, CDR1 is SGHDN, CDR2 FVKESK. Trimming took 0 bases from V and 4 from J, leaving 12 bases between them. CDR3 length: 15 residues. Naive CD8 populations comprised CD45RO-negative cells positively selected for CCR7, excluding terminally differentiated effector memory CD45RA+ cells. The data stem from a study of shared clonotypes between healthy human individuals. Whole-study context: CD8 memory received one plate per donor, CD8 naive two, CD4 memory three and CD4 naive three. Findings of the study overall: Sampling included only blood; tissue repertoires likely differ.

Assay: immunoSEQ multiplex PCR; the TCRdb copy retains only in-frame clones and omits some. The sample contains hundreds of thousands of clones, about 96% of which appear only once. This chain links TRBV14 with TRBJ1-2; no firm D call. The source material was naive CD8+ T cells sorted from blood. This TCR derives from a man younger than 45 in good health. The CDR3 protein is CASSQDPGYSYGYTF. CDR3 in DNA: TGTGCCAGCAGCCAAGATCCGGGGTACAGCTATGGCTACACCTTC. The whole variable domain, filled in from reference TRBV14 and TRBJ1-2, reads EAGVTQFPSHSVIEKGQTVTLRCDPISGHDNLYWYRRVMGKEIKFLLHFVKESKQDESGMPNNRFLAERTGGTYSTLKVQPAELEDSGVYFCASSQDPGYSYGYTFGSGTRLTVV.